This is a list of T cell receptor beta chains from one sample in a study of human T cells and chemical hapten exposure. MiXCR, applied by TCRdb to the RACE reads, yields one record per CDR3 protein. The sample consists of around 60,000 distinct CDR3 sequences, about 6.7% of them appearing once. Sequencing used whole blood, obtained in connection with sensitization to the hapten diphenylcyclopropenone (DPC). The source of these receptors is a woman in her twenties or thirties with alopecia areata. Some clones in this sample may be carry-over from other donors' samples. Both conserved end residues are part of each CDR3. The order of the fields is clone size, V gene, D gene, J gene, CDR3 DNA, CDR3 protein. The D gene is left open where the match is weak. Expanded clones are given a class, and other clones once, few, many or no size at all.

>many|TRBV7-2|-|TRBJ1-1
TGTGCCAGCAGCCCTCAATGGGAGGCTTTCTTT
CASSPQWEAFF
>many|TRBV7-8|-|TRBJ1-5
TGTGCCAGCAGCCTCCTCAATCAGCCCCAGCATTTT
CASSLLNQPQHF
>-|TRBV16|TRBD1|TRBJ1-5
TGTGCCAGCAGCCACGACAGGGCTCAGCCCCAGCATTTT
CASSHDRAQPQHF
>many|TRBV12-3/TRBV12-4|-|TRBJ1-3
TGTGCCAGCGCACCAACCGGGGGGAGAGGAAACACCATATATTTT
CASAPTGGRGNTIYF
>many|TRBV6-2/TRBV6-3|-|TRBJ1-1
TGTGCCAGCAGCCCAGTTCTCGGAGCTTTCTTT
CASSPVLGAFF
>few|TRBV11-2|-|TRBJ2-7
TGTGCCAGCAGCTCGGCGGCCTACGAGCAGTACTTC
CASSSAAYEQYF
>many|TRBV12-3/TRBV12-4|-|TRBJ2-7
TGTGCCAGCAGTTTAGCTGGCAACTACGAGCAGTACTTC
CASSLAGNYEQYF
>many|TRBV4-1|-|TRBJ1-2
TGCGCCAGCAGCCAAGATCGGACGGATAACTATGGCTACACCTTC
CASSQDRTDNYGYTF
>many|TRBV12-5|-|TRBJ1-1
TGTGCTAGTGGTCCAGCGATGAACACTGAAGCTTTCTTT
CASGPAMNTEAFF
>few|TRBV7-9|-|TRBJ1-4
TGTGCCAGCAGCATTGGGGGGATTGTGGAAAAACTGTTTTTT
CASSIGGIVEKLFF
>few|TRBV11-2|TRBD1|TRBJ1-3
TGTGCCAGCAGCTTAGTAGGGGGCTCCCCTGGAAACACCATATATTTT
CASSLVGGSPGNTIYF
>many|TRBV5-5|-|TRBJ1-1
TGTGCCAGCAGTGGAGGACCTAAGAACACTGAAGCTTTCTTT
CASSGGPKNTEAFF
>many|TRBV30|-|TRBJ1-2
TGTGCCTGGACCCGTATTCTTAACTATGGCTACACCTTC
CAWTRILNYGYTF
>many|TRBV19|-|TRBJ2-3
TGTGCCAGTAGATTTGGGGGGGCCGAAGATACGCAGTATTTT
CASRFGGAEDTQYF
>many|TRBV20-1|TRBD2|TRBJ2-4
TGCAGTGCCACAGCGGGAGCATTAGCCAAAAACATTCAGTACTTC
CSATAGALAKNIQYF
>many|TRBV9|-|TRBJ1-6
TGTGCCAGCAGCACTCGGGGGCTGGGCTGGGATTCACCCCTCCACTTT
CASSTRGLGWDSPLHF
>-|TRBV7-9|TRBD2|TRBJ2-1
TGTGCCACCTATCCCGCCGGGGGGGGTCGTGAGCAGTTCTTC
CATYPAGGGREQFF
>many|TRBV5-1|TRBD2|TRBJ2-3
TGCGCCAGCAGCGCCGCCGGGACTAGCGGGGGGTTAATTACAGATACGCAGTATTTT
CASSAAGTSGGLITDTQYF
>many|TRBV6-1|TRBD2|TRBJ2-1
TGTGCCAGCAGTGTAAGCGGGGGGGATCACAATGAGCAGTTCTTC
CASSVSGGDHNEQFF
>many|TRBV10-3|TRBD2|TRBJ2-3
TGTGCCATCAGCGCAACGATCGGACTAGCGGGCCTAACCACAGATACGCAGTATTTT
CAISATIGLAGLTTDTQYF
>-|TRBV5-1|-|TRBJ1-5
TGCGCCAGCAGGGACGATCTATCCTCATCCCAGCATTTT
CASRDDLSSSQHF
>many|TRBV29-1|TRBD1|TRBJ1-2
TGCAGCGTTGAAGGACAGGGTAATGGCTACACCTTC
CSVEGQGNGYTF
>-|TRBV7-8|TRBD2|TRBJ2-2
TGTGCCAGCAGCTTCCGCCGGATAAGCGGGGCCAACACCGGGGAGCTGTTTTTT
CASSFRRISGANTGELFF
>few|TRBV5-4|-|TRBJ2-7
TGTGCCAGCAGTCCACCCGGTGCGGACCCCTACGAGCAGTACTTC
CASSPPGADPYEQYF
>-|TRBV7-9|-|TRBJ1-1
TGTGCCAGCAGCTTAGATAAGAACACTGAAGCTTTCTTT
CASSLDKNTEAFF
>-|TRBV12-3/TRBV12-4|-|TRBJ1-1
TGTGCCAGCAGTTTTTGGGTGAACACTGAAGCTTTCTTT
CASSFWVNTEAFF
>many|TRBV7-9|-|TRBJ2-3
TGTGCCAGCAGCCCAGTGCTAGATACGCAGTATTTT
CASSPVLDTQYF
>-|TRBV6-4|TRBD1|TRBJ1-1
TGTGCCAGCAGTGAATATCAGGGGGCGCACACTGAAGCTTTCTTT
CASSEYQGAHTEAFF
>many|TRBV7-8|TRBD1|TRBJ1-1
TGTGCCAGCAGCTTAGACAGGGGCGAGGCTTTCTTT
CASSLDRGEAFF
>-|TRBV12-3/TRBV12-4|-|TRBJ1-3
TGTGCCAGCAGTTTAATCGGTAACTCTGGAAACACCATATATTTT
CASSLIGNSGNTIYF
>few|TRBV20-1|-|TRBJ1-3
TGCAGTGCTAGAGCAGGGTCTGGAAACACCATATATTTT
CSARAGSGNTIYF
>many|TRBV12-3/TRBV12-4|TRBD1|TRBJ2-4
TGTGCCAGCAGTGACAGGGGAAACATTCAGTACTTC
CASSDRGNIQYF
>many|TRBV10-2|-|TRBJ1-1
TGCGCCAGCAGCGATAACTACAGGGCTGAAGCTTTCTTT
CASSDNYRAEAFF
>few|TRBV29-1|-|TRBJ1-2
TGCAGCGTTGAAGATAAATGGGGCTATGGCTACACCTTC
CSVEDKWGYGYTF
>many|TRBV5-1|-|TRBJ2-3
TGCGCCAGCAGCTTGGGGGACGGTGATACGCAGTATTTT
CASSLGDGDTQYF
>many|TRBV18|-|TRBJ2-6
TGTGCCAGCTCATTAAGTCGTACAGGGTGGACCAACGTCCTGACTTTC
CASSLSRTGWTNVLTF
>-|TRBV6-1|-|TRBJ1-1
TGTGCCAGCAGTGAAGTCACGACCAGGAACACTGAAGCTTTCTTT
CASSEVTTRNTEAFF
>few|TRBV10-3|TRBD1|TRBJ2-7
TGTGCCATCAGTGCCCCGACAGGGGTTCTCTACGAGCAGTACTTC
CAISAPTGVLYEQYF
>many|TRBV7-9|TRBD1|TRBJ1-6
TGTGCCAGCAGCTTACAGGGGGCCGAATCACCCCTCCACTTT
CASSLQGAESPLHF
>many|TRBV20-1|-|TRBJ2-2
TGCAGTGCTAGAGACTATACCACCGGGGAGCTGTTTTTT
CSARDYTTGELFF